This TCR beta chain comes out of a study of graft-versus-host responses after intestinal transplantation. Study-level background: Multivisceral, liver-intestinal, or isolated intestinal grafts were transplanted into recipients. For 3 to 4 years after anti-thymocyte globulin induction, all recipients took tacrolimus and steroids.

The germline V gene encodes CDR1 MGHDK and CDR2 SYGVNS. Trimming took off 5 bases at V and 5 bases at J, with 16 bases between the two ends. This CDR3 spans 15 amino acids. General observations from the study: Allografts carried high graft-versus-host to host-versus-graft clonal ratios in patients having graft-donor T cell macrochimerism. Marrow from the recipient contained GvH clones, some of which had appeared first in ileum or blood.

Concerning this clone: Its cognate antigen is unknown.

Using immunoSEQ multiplex PCR, the repertoire was profiled, and TCRdb retains in-frame clones only, with some absent. The table lists about 70,000 clones, about 94% of them singletons. The sample here was unstimulated CD8+ T cells sorted from spleen or lymph node cells, taken before intestinal transplant. This sequence originates from a human donor who received an intestinal transplant. V is TRBV25-1 and J is TRBJ2-1; D may correspond to TRBD1 or TRBD2 (5 bases each). CDR3 sequence (DNA): TGTGCCAGCAGTCCCCCGGGGCTAGTCAACAATGAGCAGTTCTTC. Translating gives CASSPPGLVNNEQFF.